These T cell receptor beta chains were read from a single sample in a study of cytotoxic CD8 clonotypes in ibrutinib-treated CLL. Method: immunoSEQ multiplex PCR; TCRdb's copy keeps in-frame clones and lacks some. The sample has 140,000 to 150,000 clones, about three quarters seen once. This sample comprised PBMCs, obtained after 24 months of ibrutinib treatment. Receptors were obtained from a human donor with chronic lymphocytic leukemia. The CDR3 runs from the conserved cysteine through the conserved F or W. The D gene is left open where the match is weak. Rows give clone size only sometimes, using once, few, many, or a class for an expanded clone.

TRBJ2-1,.,.,TRBV5-4,TGTGCCAGCAGCTGGGAAGCAAATGAGCAGTTCTTC,CASSWEANEQFF
TRBJ1-2,.,.,TRBV2,TGTGCCACCTCCGGGGGGGCCCAGCACTATGGCTACACCTTC,CATSGGAQHYGYTF
TRBJ2-1,TRBD1,.,TRBV28,TGTGCCAGCAGTTTAAGGGGGTGGGGACAGGATCGCTCAGGGAATGAGCAGTTCTTC,CASSLRGWGQDRSGNEQFF
TRBJ2-5,TRBD2,.,TRBV7-6,TGTGCCAGCAGCTTAGTGATGGGACTACACGGTAAAGAGACCCAGTACTTC,CASSLVMGLHGKETQYF
TRBJ1-1,TRBD1,few,TRBV18,TGTGCCAGCCGACAGGGGGCGAACACTGAAGCTTTCTTT,CASRQGANTEAFF
TRBJ1-5,.,.,TRBV10-2,TGCGCCAGCAGTGAGTCGAGTTGGTCGGGTGCCCAGCATTTT,CASSESSWSGAQHF
TRBJ2-7,TRBD1,.,TRBV28,TGTGCCAGCAGTTCGGACAGGGTCTACTTC,CASSSDRVYF
TRBJ1-1,.,few,TRBV19,TGTGCCAGTAGCCCAAGTATTAGCACTGAAGCTTTCTTT,CASSPSISTEAFF
TRBJ2-7,.,once,TRBV6-5,TGTGCCAGCAGTTATCGGAAAGCCTACGAGCAGTACTTC,CASSYRKAYEQYF
TRBJ1-3,TRBD1,once,TRBV5-5,TGTGCCAGCAGCTTGGGGCAGGGGGCTGGAAACACCATATATTTT,CASSLGQGAGNTIYF
TRBJ1-2,.,once,TRBV15,TGTGCCACCAGCAGAGATTTTAGTGGCTACACCTTC,CATSRDFSGYTF
TRBJ1-3,.,once,TRBV25-1,TGTGCCAGCAGTGAATTTGGAGCTCGAAACACCATATATTTT,CASSEFGARNTIYF
TRBJ1-1,TRBD1,.,TRBV7-2,TGTGCCAGCAGCTCACAGGGGGCGGGCACTGAAGCTTTCTTT,CASSSQGAGTEAFF
TRBJ2-4,TRBD1,.,TRBV11-2,TGTGCCAGCAGCCGGGGACAGGTGGACATTCAGTACTTC,CASSRGQVDIQYF
TRBJ2-7,TRBD1,.,TRBV5-1,TGCGCCAGCAGCCCTGGGGGGACAGGACCCTACGAGCAGTACTTC,CASSPGGTGPYEQYF
TRBJ1-2,.,.,TRBV2,TGTGCCAGATCCGGGGCCAACTATGGCTACACCTTC,CARSGANYGYTF
TRBJ1-1,.,.,TRBV6-5,TGTGCCAGCAGCACAGGGTACACTGAAGCTTTCTTT,CASSTGYTEAFF
TRBJ2-2,.,.,TRBV6-5,TGTGCCAGCAGTACACCCCGGACGGGGAGCGGGGAGCTGTTTTTT,CASSTPRTGSGELFF
TRBJ2-1,TRBD1,.,TRBV7-9,TGTGCCAGCAGCTCCGCCGATGGGGACAGGGCGCTTAATGAGCAGTTCTTC,CASSSADGDRALNEQFF
TRBJ2-7,TRBD1,.,TRBV9,TGTGCCAGCAGCGTAGGGCAGGGGGTCCCCTACGAGCAGTACTTC,CASSVGQGVPYEQYF
TRBJ2-2,.,few,TRBV6-5,TGTGCCAGCAGTTATTCCTACACCGGGGAGCTGTTTTTT,CASSYSYTGELFF
TRBJ1-5,TRBD1,.,TRBV19,TGTGCCAGTAGACCGGGTAGGGCCACGGACAGGGTTCAGCCCCAGCATTTT,CASRPGRATDRVQPQHF
TRBJ2-7,.,.,TRBV27,TGTGCCAGCAGTCCCCCCGGGGTCTCCTACGAGCAGTACTTC,CASSPPGVSYEQYF
TRBJ2-7,TRBD1,.,TRBV9,TGTGCCAGCAGCGTAGGACAGGGCATCTCCTACGAGCAGTACTTC,CASSVGQGISYEQYF
TRBJ2-3,.,.,TRBV5-4,TGTGCCAGCAGCTTGGGGCCCCGGGCGGCAGATACGCAGTATTTT,CASSLGPRAADTQYF
TRBJ2-7,TRBD1,medium-sized,TRBV7-2,TGTGCCAGCAGCTTCGCAGGGGGCTCCTACGAGCAGTACTTC,CASSFAGGSYEQYF
TRBJ2-3,TRBD2,.,TRBV5-6,TGTGCCAGCAGCTTGGGACCGGGACTAGCGGAGCGCACAGATACGCAGTATTTT,CASSLGPGLAERTDTQYF
TRBJ1-6,.,.,TRBV9,TGTGCCAGCAGCCTCGGGACAATGGATTCACCCCTCCACTTT,CASSLGTMDSPLHF
TRBJ1-2,.,few,TRBV7-2,TGTGCCAGCAGCTTAGCGGCCCCGGAAGGCCATGGCTACACCTTC,CASSLAAPEGHGYTF
TRBJ1-2,.,few,TRBV19,TGTGCCAGTAGTATAGTCCCGGGACAAGACTATGGCTACACCTTC,CASSIVPGQDYGYTF
TRBJ2-6,.,.,TRBV9,TGTGCCAGCACCACTCCGGTGGCCTCTGGGGCCAACGTCCTGACTTTC,CASTTPVASGANVLTF
TRBJ1-1,.,.,TRBV5-8,TGTGCCAGCAGCCCGGACAGCGACCTACTCCAAGCTTTCTTT,CASSPDSDLLQAFF
TRBJ2-5,.,.,TRBV4-3,TGCGCCAGCAGCCAAGATGGGGGGACGGGCCAGTACTTC,CASSQDGGTGQYF
TRBJ2-3,.,.,TRBV14,TGTGCCAGCAGCCAAGATAGACCCCCCCTAGATACGCAGTATTTT,CASSQDRPPLDTQYF
TRBJ2-2,.,.,TRBV18,TGTGCCAGCTCGGGTGGGACCCTCACCGGGGAGCTGTTTTTT,CASSGGTLTGELFF
TRBJ2-7,.,.,TRBV7-9,TGTGCCAGCAGCCCCCGGACCTACGAGCAGTACTTC,CASSPRTYEQYF
TRBJ2-4,.,.,TRBV7-2,TGTGCCAGCAGCTCGCACCCCGGGACCAAAAACATTCAGTACTTC,CASSSHPGTKNIQYF
TRBJ2-2,.,.,TRBV5-1,TGCGCCAGCAGCTTGTTAGGGAACACCGGGGAGCTGTTTTTT,CASSLLGNTGELFF
TRBJ1-2,.,.,TRBV4-1,TGCGCCAGCAGCCAAGGGGGGGGCGCCAACCCCGAGAACTATGGCTACACCTTC,CASSQGGGANPENYGYTF
TRBJ2-2,.,few,TRBV27,TGTGCCAGCAGTTTATCTCTAGCGTTGGGCGGGGAGCTGTTTTTT,CASSLSLALGGELFF
TRBJ2-7,.,.,TRBV11-1,TGTGCCAGCAGCTTAGCGGGCAGCTTCTACGAGCAGTACTTC,CASSLAGSFYEQYF
TRBJ2-1,TRBD2,.,TRBV4-2,TGTGCCAGCAGCCAAGAAGCGGGGGCATGGGGAGGGGTCCACAATGAGCAGTTCTTC,CASSQEAGAWGGVHNEQFF
TRBJ2-5,TRBD2,once,TRBV15,TGTGCCACCAGCAGAGGACTAGCGGGGGGCCATCAAGAGACCCAGTACTTC,CATSRGLAGGHQETQYF